This TCR beta chain was documented in a study of blood T cells in healthy people across ages. Whole-study context: Capturing about one barcoded beta molecule per two T cells was achieved by template switching. Study-wide results and caveats: Diversity estimates from one million T cells were considered underestimates. When set beside aged donors, long-lived donors presented more naive CD4+ cells and higher diversity.

Each sample had at least 6.5 million PBMCs isolated. A J-beta primer mix and a sample-barcoded 5' primer were used in a second PCR of roughly 7 to 12 cycles. TCRdb fed the 5' RACE reads into MiXCR, producing one record per CDR3 protein. The profile covers some 550,000 distinct CDR3 sequences, with around 48% appearing a single time and about 26% taken by the ten largest. The table lists this clonotype with a few counts. Its specificity is unknown. The CDR3 has 14 residues. The germline V gene encodes CDR1 MNHEY and CDR2 SVGAGI. The V segment lost 2 bases and the J segment 6 bases; nucleotides outside the gene matches: 4.

The source of this sequence is a man older than 75 in good health. The genes are TRBV6-5 and TRBJ2-7; 10 bases match TRBD1. Sequenced sample: blood. The CDR3 DNA reads TGTGCCAGCAGTTACCGGACAGGGGGGAGCGAGCAGTACTTC. It encodes CASSYRTGGSEQYF.